This TCR beta chain was obtained from a study of cytomegalovirus exposure and HLA in healthy donors. Findings and limits, study-wide: In a later analysis, an Asian-associated ancestry cluster reportedly showed fewer N-insertions than the approximately 700-donor mean. Follow-up analysis found HLA locus-dependent TCR association rates, highest for DRB1 and lowest for HLA-C.

This CDR3 is built from 13 residues. Germline loops: CDR1 MGHRA, CDR2 YSYEKL. V was cut by 0 bases and J by 5 bases, with 7 bases left in between. PCR primers comprised 60 Vbeta and 13 Jbeta primers. Sequencing used immunoSEQ multiplex PCR; TCRdb keeps in-frame clones, though not all of them. The sample gives more than 150,000 clones, 79% of which show up once; 1.5% is in the top ten. Of note for this clone: Its antigen is not known.

The chain uses TRBV4-1 and TRBJ1-1; D uncertain. The sample was PBMCs. The TCR was taken from a girl aged 5 to 17 in good health and CMV-seropositive. This CDR3 reads CASSQESRTEAFF. The CDR3 region has the DNA TGCGCCAGCAGCCAAGAGTCCAGGACTGAAGCTTTCTTT.